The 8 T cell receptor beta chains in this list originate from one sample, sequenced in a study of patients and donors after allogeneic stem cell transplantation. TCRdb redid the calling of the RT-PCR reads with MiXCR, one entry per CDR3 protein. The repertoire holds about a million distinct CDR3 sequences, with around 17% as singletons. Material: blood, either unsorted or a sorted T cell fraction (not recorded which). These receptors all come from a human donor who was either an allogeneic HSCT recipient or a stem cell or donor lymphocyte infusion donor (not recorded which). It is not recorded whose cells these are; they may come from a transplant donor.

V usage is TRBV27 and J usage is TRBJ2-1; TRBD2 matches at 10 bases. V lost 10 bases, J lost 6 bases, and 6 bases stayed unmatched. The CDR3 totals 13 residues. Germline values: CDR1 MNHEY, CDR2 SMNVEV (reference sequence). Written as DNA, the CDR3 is TGTGCCACCCTAGCGGGAGCCGGCAATGAGCAGTTCTTC. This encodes CATLAGAGNEQFF.

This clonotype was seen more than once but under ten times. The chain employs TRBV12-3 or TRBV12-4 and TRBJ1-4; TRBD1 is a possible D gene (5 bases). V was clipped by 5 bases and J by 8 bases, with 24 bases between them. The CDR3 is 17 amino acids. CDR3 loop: CASSPTGLRRVVEKLFF. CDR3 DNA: TGTGCCAGCAGTCCCACAGGTTTGCGCCGGGTGGTAGAAAAACTGTTTTTT.

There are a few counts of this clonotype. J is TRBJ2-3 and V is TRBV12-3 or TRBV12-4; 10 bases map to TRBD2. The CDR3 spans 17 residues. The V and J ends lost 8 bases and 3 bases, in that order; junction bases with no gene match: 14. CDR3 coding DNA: TGTGCCAGCGGCCTGTTCCCAAGCGGGAGGGTAACAGATACGCAGTATTTT. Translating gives CASGLFPSGRVTDTQYF.

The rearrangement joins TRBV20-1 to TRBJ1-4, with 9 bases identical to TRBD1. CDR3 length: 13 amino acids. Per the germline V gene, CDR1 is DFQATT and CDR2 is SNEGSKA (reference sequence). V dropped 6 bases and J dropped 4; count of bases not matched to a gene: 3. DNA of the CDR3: TGCAGTGCGGACAGGGGAATTAATGAAAAACTGTTTTTT. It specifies CSADRGINEKLFF.

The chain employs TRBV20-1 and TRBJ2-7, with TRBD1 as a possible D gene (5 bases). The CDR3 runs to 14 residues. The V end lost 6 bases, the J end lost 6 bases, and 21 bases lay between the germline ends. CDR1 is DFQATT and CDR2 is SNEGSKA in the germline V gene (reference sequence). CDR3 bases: TGCAGTGCCGTCGCATATGGGCAGGGCGGCGAGCAGTACTTC. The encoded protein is CSAVAYGQGGEQYF.

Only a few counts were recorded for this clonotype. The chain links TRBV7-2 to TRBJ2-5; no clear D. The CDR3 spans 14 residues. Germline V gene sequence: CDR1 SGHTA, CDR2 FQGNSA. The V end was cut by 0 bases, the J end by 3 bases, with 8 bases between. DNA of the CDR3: TGTGCCAGCAGCTTAGCGTCCCGGAAAGAGACCCAGTACTTC. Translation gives CASSLASRKETQYF.

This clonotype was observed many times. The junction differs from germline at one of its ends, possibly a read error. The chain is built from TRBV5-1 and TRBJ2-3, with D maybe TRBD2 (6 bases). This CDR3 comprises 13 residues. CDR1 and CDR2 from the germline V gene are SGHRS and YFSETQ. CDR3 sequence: CASSPGGTDTQYF. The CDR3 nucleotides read TGTGCCAGCAGTCCGGGGGGCACAGATACGCAGTATTTT. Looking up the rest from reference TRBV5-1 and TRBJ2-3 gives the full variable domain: KAGVTQTPRYLIKTRGQQVTLSCSPISGHRSVSWYQQTPGQGLQFLFEYFSETQRNKGNFPGRFSGRQFSNSRSEMNVSTLELGDSALYLCASSPGGTDTQYFGPGTRLTVL.

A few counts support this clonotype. CDR3 amino acids: CASSYSAPRGRGNNSPLHF. The DNA of the CDR3 is TGTGCCAGCAGTTACTCGGCGCCCAGGGGGCGAGGAAATAATTCACCCCTCCACTTT. V usage is TRBV6-5 and J usage is TRBJ1-6; 8 nucleotides match TRBD1. After removal of 0 bases from V and 5 bases from J, the junction contained 12 bases not matched to a gene. From germline, CDR1 is MNHEY and CDR2 SVGAGI. CDR3 length equals 19 residues.